One and the same sample provided the 26 T cell receptor beta chains below, sequenced in a study of T cell repertoires in cytomegalovirus infection. Using its own MiXCR run on the reads, TCRdb lists one record per CDR3 protein. The sample has 150,000 or so distinct CDR3 sequences, roughly a third seen once. No antigen has been assigned to these receptors. The material sequenced was CD8+ T cells from cultured PBMCs, taken from culture after CMV antigen stimulation. The origin of the receptors is a human donor in good health (CMV status not recorded). Some clones in this sample may be carry-over from other donors' samples.

V is TRBV6-6 and J is TRBJ2-7; 8 bases are shared with TRBD1. The trim removed 6 bases at V and 5 bases at J, leaving 6 bases unmatched. The germline V gene has CDR1 MNHNY and CDR2 SVGAGI (reference sequence). The CDR3 is 13 residues long. The CDR3 coding sequence is TGTGCCAGCAGCCCCAGGGGGCCGGACGAGCAGTACTTC. Its protein is CASSPRGPDEQYF.

The chain has TRBV4-1 and TRBJ2-7, with D tentatively TRBD1 (8 bases). CDR1 is MGHRA, CDR2 YSYEKL, per germline. Between the trimmed V and J ends, which lost 6 bases and 1 base, there was a span of 16 bases. CDR3 length: 15 amino acids. Written as DNA, the CDR3 is TGCGCCAGCAGTTACGGACAGGGAGGGTCCTACGAGCAGTACTTC. Its protein product is CASSYGQGGSYEQYF.

This clonotype has just a few counts. J is TRBJ1-5 and V is TRBV7-8; D not certain. Germline CDR1 reads SGHVS; CDR2 reads FQNEAQ. Trimming pared 0 bases from V and 3 bases from J, leaving 9 bases between. There are 15 residues in the CDR3. CDR3 sequence: CASSLAGLNNQPQHF. The CDR3 nucleotides read TGTGCCAGCAGCTTAGCAGGGCTCAACAATCAGCCCCAGCATTTT. The complete variable domain, with remaining parts taken from reference TRBV7-8 and TRBJ1-5, reads GAGVSQSPRYKVAKRGQDVALRCDPISGHVSLFWYQQALGQGPEFLTYFQNEAQLDKSGLPSDRFFAERPEGSVSTLKIQRTQQEDSAVYLCASSLAGLNNQPQHFGDGTRLSIL.

This clonotype was observed at least ten times. The rearrangement uses TRBV7-9 and TRBJ2-6; possibly TRBD1 for D (5 bases). V gave up 1 base and J gave up 4 bases, with 5 bases separating them. Germline assignment: CDR1 SEHNR and CDR2 FQNEAQ (reference sequence). The CDR3 has 14 residues. The DNA of the CDR3 is TGTGCCAGCAGCTTAGAGGGGGGGGCCAACGTCCTGACTTTC. It codes for CASSLEGGANVLTF.

This clonotype showed up just once. This sequence joins TRBV20-1 and TRBJ1-1; D remains unclear. The CDR3 spans 14 residues. CDR1 and CDR2 from the germline V gene are DFQATT and SNEGSKA (reference sequence). Deletions cut 0 bases from V and 5 bases from J, with 13 bases between. The CDR3 DNA follows: TGCAGTGCTAGAGATGAGGCGGGAGGGACTGAAGCTTTCTTT. Its protein product is CSARDEAGGTEAFF.

The chain joins TRBV10-3 to TRBJ1-6; 10 bases line up with TRBD1. The CDR3 is 14 amino acids. The germline gives CDR1 ENHRY, CDR2 SYGVKD. The trim removed 3 bases at V and 9 bases at J, leaving 2 bases unmatched. The CDR3 spells CAISDRQGASPLHF. The CDR3, as DNA: TGTGCCATCAGTGATCGACAGGGGGCTTCACCCCTCCACTTT.

This clonotype was observed many times. V gene TRBV24-1 combines with J gene TRBJ1-1; weak D call: TRBD1 (6 bases). Germline-derived CDR1 and CDR2 are KGHDR and SFDVKD. Trimming left V 0 bases short and J 11 bases short, with 12 bases between. The CDR3 is made up of 13 amino acids. The CDR3 reads CATSDLHTGRAFF. In DNA, the CDR3 is TGTGCCACCAGTGATTTGCATACAGGGAGGGCTTTCTTT.

In this sample, this clonotype turned up many times. The gene calls are TRBV4-1 and TRBJ2-7; the D gene is possibly TRBD1 (6 bases). The CDR3 extends over 14 amino acids. Germline V gene sequence: CDR1 MGHRA, CDR2 YSYEKL. V shed 1 base and J shed 2 bases, with 9 bases lying between them. Written as DNA, the CDR3 is TGCGCCAGCAGCCAAGCTCGGGACACCTACGAGCAGTACTTC. Translated: CASSQARDTYEQYF.

This clonotype was found many times. This chain connects TRBV10-3 to TRBJ1-1; D gene unclear. Trimming cost V 0 bases and J 7 bases, with 6 bases left between them. The CDR3 contains 12 residues. Looked up from germline, CDR1 is ENHRY and CDR2 is SYGVKD. The CDR3 here is CAISESVNEAFF. As DNA, the CDR3 is TGTGCCATCAGTGAGTCGGTTAATGAAGCTTTCTTT.

The V gene is TRBV5-5, the J gene TRBJ1-2; D unresolved. V lost 0 bases and J lost 7, with 16 bases in between. Looked up from germline, CDR1 is SGHKS and CDR2 is YYEKEE (reference sequence). The CDR3 spans 15 residues. Here the CDR3 reads CASSLEIAGSGGYTF. In nucleotides, the CDR3 is TGTGCCAGCAGCTTGGAGATAGCGGGAAGTGGTGGCTACACCTTC.

The chain combines TRBV6-6 with TRBJ2-5; 7 positions match TRBD2. CDR3 length: 15 amino acids. Germline V gene sequence: CDR1 MNHNY, CDR2 SVGAGI (reference sequence). J lost 5 bases, V lost 5 bases, and 11 bases had no gene match. The CDR3 DNA is TGTGCCAGCAGTCACCACCCGGGCGGGGGTGAGACCCAGTACTTC. Translating gives CASSHHPGGGETQYF.

This clonotype has at least ten counts. The genes are TRBV6-4 and TRBJ2-7; tentatively, D is TRBD2 (5 bases). V was cut by 0 bases and J by 7 bases, with 16 bases left in between. The germline gives CDR1 MRHNA, CDR2 SNTAGT. The CDR3 is made up of 15 amino acids. CDR3 nucleotides: TGTGCCAGCAGTGACTCCGGAGACGGGGTGGGGGAGCAGTACTTC. It codes for CASSDSGDGVGEQYF.

This clonotype has a count of ten or more. The chain links TRBV28 to TRBJ1-5; TRBD1 is a possible D gene (6 bases). The V gene lost 3 bases and the J gene lost 4 bases, with 16 bases spanning the gap. This CDR3 region has 16 residues. Germline CDR1 and CDR2: MDHEN and SYDVKM. CDR3 loop: CASSFSQGGWNQPQHF. CDR3 coding DNA: TGTGCCAGCAGTTTTTCACAGGGTGGGTGGAATCAGCCCCAGCATTTT.

The rearrangement links TRBV6-1 to TRBJ1-1; 10 nucleotides match TRBD1. The V and J ends lost 4 bases and 6 bases, in that order; junction bases with no gene match: 11. The CDR3 is 16 amino acids. Germline assignment: CDR1 MNHNS and CDR2 SASEGT. CDR3 nucleotides: TGTGCCAGCAGTGGTTGGGACAGGGGACAAGGTTCTGAAGCTTTCTTT. It translates to CASSGWDRGQGSEAFF.

V usage is TRBV19 and J usage is TRBJ1-1; a possible D gene is TRBD1 (6 bases). The CDR3 spans 13 residues. Germline values: CDR1 LNHDA, CDR2 SQIVND (reference sequence). Trimming took off 7 bases at V and 5 bases at J, with 14 bases between the two ends. The CDR3 DNA follows: TGTGCCAGTAAGGGGGGAGAGTTGACTGAAGCTTTCTTT. It encodes CASKGGELTEAFF.

This clonotype was observed a few times. V and J are TRBV19 and TRBJ2-1; D is possibly TRBD1 or TRBD2 (5 bases each). CDR3 length: 13 residues. The V end was cut by 7 bases, the J end by 2 bases, with 9 bases between. Germline-derived CDR1 and CDR2 are LNHDA and SQIVND (reference sequence). The CDR3 protein is CASTTGPYNEQFF. DNA for the CDR3: TGTGCCAGTACCACGGGGCCCTACAATGAGCAGTTCTTC. The variable domain in full, with the rest retrieved from reference TRBV19 and TRBJ2-1, is DGGITQSPKYLFRKEGQNVTLSCEQNLNHDAMYWYRQDPGQGLRLIYYSQIVNDFQKGDIAEGYSVSREKKESFPLTVTSAQKNPTAFYLCASTTGPYNEQFFGPGTRLTVL.

This sequence joins TRBV19 and TRBJ1-5, with 9 nucleotides matching TRBD1. CDR3 size: 14 residues. Germline V CDR1 and CDR2: LNHDA, SQIVND (reference sequence). The junction had 5 bases not matched to a gene; V was cut back by 10 bases and J by 1 base. The CDR3 loop reads CATGTGMSNQPQHF. For the CDR3, the DNA is TGTGCCACCGGGACAGGGATGAGCAATCAGCCCCAGCATTTT.

The chain joins TRBV28 to TRBJ1-4, with D maybe TRBD1 (5 bases). CDR1 and CDR2 from the germline V gene are MDHEN and SYDVKM. V lost 3 bases and J lost 4, with 9 bases in between. CDR3 length equals 14 residues. CDR3 coding DNA: TGTGCCAGCAGTTTTAGACAGCGTAATGAAAAACTGTTTTTT. Its translation: CASSFRQRNEKLFF.

The chain has TRBV11-2 and TRBJ1-4; TRBD1 matches at 8 bases. The V and J ends lost 6 bases and 7 bases, in that order; junction bases with no gene match: 10. Looked up from germline, CDR1 is SGHAT and CDR2 is FQNNGV. The CDR3 runs to 15 residues. CDR3 protein: CASRGRDRISEKLFF. The CDR3 nucleotides are TGTGCCAGCAGGGGACGGGACAGGATTAGTGAAAAACTGTTTTTT.

This clonotype was recorded once. The gene calls are TRBV6-5 and TRBJ2-5, with D perhaps matching TRBD1 (5 bases). The CDR3 has 13 residues. Deletions cut 6 bases from V and 4 bases from J, with 12 bases between. The V gene's germline CDR1 is MNHEY and CDR2 SVGAGI. This CDR3 is CASSPTGGETQYF. The CDR3 nucleotides are TGTGCCAGCAGCCCAACAGGTGGAGAGACCCAGTACTTC.

This clonotype has a count of ten or more. V gene TRBV2 combines with J gene TRBJ1-2; maybe TRBD1 (6 bases). The ends were cut back, 6 bases at V and 6 bases at J, with 20 bases in the middle. This CDR3 spans 15 amino acids. Per germline, CDR1 SNHLY and CDR2 FYNNEI. CDR3 sequence: CASSDPQGWVDGYTF. CDR3 DNA sequence: TGTGCCAGCAGCGATCCACAGGGTTGGGTTGATGGCTACACCTTC.

This clonotype has just a few counts. V is TRBV2 and J is TRBJ2-5; perhaps TRBD2 as D (5 bases). V was trimmed by 7 bases and J by 5 bases, leaving 17 bases between them. The CDR3 totals 14 residues. Germline V CDR1 and CDR2: SNHLY, FYNNEI. CDR3 amino acids: CASTRGGPLETQYF. CDR3 DNA sequence: TGTGCCAGCACCCGCGGCGGGCCGTTGGAGACCCAGTACTTC.

This clonotype showed up just a few times. The chain combines TRBV6-5 with TRBJ2-7; no firm D call. Germline V CDR1 and CDR2: MNHEY, SVGAGI. The germline V and J ends were trimmed by 3 bases and 3 bases, with 9 bases remaining between them. The CDR3 sequence is 13 residues long. The CDR3 DNA sequence: TGTGCCAGCAGTTATGGATACAGCTACGAGCAGTACTTC. Translated, it gives CASSYGYSYEQYF.

This clonotype is a singleton in its sample. The rearrangement links TRBV11-1 to TRBJ2-5; 9 positions agree with TRBD2. The V gene's germline CDR1 is SGHAT and CDR2 FQDESV (reference sequence). With 6 bases clipped from V and 5 bases from J, the junction kept 13 bases outside the gene matches. The CDR3 length is 16 residues. The CDR3 coding sequence is TGTGCCAGCAGATTTGGCGCGGGAGGGGATCGTGAGACCCAGTACTTC. Encoded protein: CASRFGAGGDRETQYF.

There are a few counts of this clonotype. The chain uses TRBV27 and TRBJ2-5; a weak D match, TRBD1 (6 bases). Germline values: CDR1 MNHEY, CDR2 SMNVEV (reference sequence). This CDR3 contains 14 residues. V lost 3 bases and J 7 bases, leaving 15 bases between the germline ends. CDR3 protein: CASSFGRGFRTQYF. As DNA, the CDR3 is TGTGCCAGCAGTTTCGGCAGGGGCTTTAGGACCCAGTACTTC.

This clonotype was seen more than once but under ten times. J is TRBJ1-1 and V is TRBV6-5; 10 bases are a match to TRBD1. Looked up from germline, CDR1 is MNHEY and CDR2 is SVGAGI. CDR3 length: 16 amino acids. J lost 6 bases, V lost 0 bases, and 7 bases had no gene match. CDR3 coding DNA: TGTGCCAGCAGTTACTCTGGGGGGACAGGGGAGGCTGAAGCTTTCTTT. Its protein product is CASSYSGGTGEAEAFF.